One and the same sample provided the 20 T cell receptor beta chains below, sequenced in a study of shared clonotypes between healthy human individuals. The data were produced by immunoSEQ multiplex PCR, yet TCRdb's version contains in-frame clones alone and is incomplete. The data show 450,000 to 500,000 clones, around 80% seen once. The sequencing input was PBMCs. These receptors were collected from a woman aged 40 to 50 in good health. Some clones in this sample may be carry-over from other donors' samples.

This clone appeared a single time. The rearrangement joins TRBV18 to TRBJ2-5, with TRBD2 matching 11 bases. This CDR3 is built from 15 residues. Per germline, CDR1 KGHSH and CDR2 LQKENI. Trimming at V came to 4 bases and at J to 3 bases, leaving 4 bases not matched to a gene. CDR3 coding DNA: TGTGCCAGCTCACAGACTAGCGGGATAGAAGAGACCCAGTACTTC. It translates to CASSQTSGIEETQYF. Based on the CDR3 plus reference TRBV18 and TRBJ2-5, the full variable domain is NAGVMQNPRHLVRRRGQEARLRCSPMKGHSHVYWYRQLPEEGLKFMVYLQKENIIDESGMPKERFSAEFPKEGPSILRIQQVVRGDSAAYFCASSQTSGIEETQYFGPGTRLLVL.

The genes are TRBV29-1 and TRBJ2-3; D may be TRBD2 (6 bases). Germline V gives CDR1 SQVTM, CDR2 ANQGSEA. V was cut by 0 bases and J by 4 bases, with 14 bases left in between. The CDR3 spans 15 residues. CDR3 DNA: TGCAGCGTTGAAGATACCGGGGGTAGCTCAGATACGCAGTATTTT. Its translation is CSVEDTGGSSDTQYF.

The chain couples TRBV7-2 to TRBJ2-7; D is perhaps TRBD2 (5 bases). Deletions cut 2 bases from V and 2 bases from J, with 19 bases between. Germline CDR1 and CDR2: SGHTA and FQGNSA. The CDR3 is 17 residues long. The CDR3 DNA reads TGTGCCAGCAGCTTACGATCGGGCGAGCGGCCACCCTACGAGCAGTACTTC. This gives the protein CASSLRSGERPPYEQYF.

The chain is built from TRBV7-3 and TRBJ2-1; D is uncertain. Germline V lookup: CDR1 SGHTA, CDR2 FQGTGA. The CDR3 runs to 15 residues. The V end lost 7 bases, the J end lost 1 base, and 14 bases lay between the germline ends. CDR3 amino acids: CASTPQDGSYNEQFF. Written as DNA, the CDR3 is TGTGCCAGCACCCCTCAGGACGGGTCCTACAATGAGCAGTTCTTC.

This sequence joins TRBV10-1 and TRBJ2-5; perhaps TRBD1 as D (6 bases). The V gene's germline CDR1 is WNHNN and CDR2 SYGVQD (reference sequence). The CDR3 totals 14 residues. Deletions cut 3 bases from V and 5 bases from J, with 13 bases between. CDR3 amino acids: CASSDPGRGETQYF. The CDR3 DNA reads TGCGCCAGCAGTGACCCGGGTAGGGGGGAGACCCAGTACTTC.

The V gene is TRBV5-1, the J gene TRBJ1-4; 10 bases line up with TRBD1. The CDR3 extends over 14 amino acids. Trimming at V came to 4 bases and at J to 8 bases, leaving 5 bases not matched to a gene. CDR1 SGHRS and CDR2 YFSETQ come from the germline V gene. CDR3: CASSDGTGDEKLFF. In nucleotides, the CDR3 is TGCGCCAGCAGCGACGGGACAGGGGACGAAAAACTGTTTTTT.

This chain uses TRBV7-9 with TRBJ2-7; perhaps TRBD1 as D (6 bases). Germline-derived CDR1 and CDR2 are SEHNR and FQNEAQ (reference sequence). With 3 bases removed from V and 4 bases from J, the gap between germline ends came to 19 bases. The CDR3 length is 16 residues. CDR3 coding DNA: TGTGCCAGCAGCTTCCGGACAGAAGGTATCGGGTACGAGCAGTACTTC. This sequence encodes CASSFRTEGIGYEQYF.

This chain joins TRBV5-1 and TRBJ2-5, with D possibly being TRBD1 (6 bases). Germline V gene data show CDR1 as SGHRS and CDR2 as YFSETQ. Trimming left V 0 bases short and J 2 bases short, with 11 bases between. The length of the CDR3 is 15 residues. The CDR3 region has the DNA TGCGCCAGCAGCTTGGCAGGGGACCAGCAAGAGACCCAGTACTTC. Amino acid sequence: CASSLAGDQQETQYF.

The rearrangement links TRBV2 to TRBJ2-1; TRBD2 might be the D (5 bases). V lost 8 bases, J lost 5 bases, and 10 bases lay in between. CDR3 length: 12 residues. The germline CDR1 and CDR2 sequences are SNHLY and FYNNEI. The CDR3 sequence is CASGRFNNEQFF. The CDR3, as DNA: TGTGCCAGCGGGAGATTCAACAATGAGCAGTTCTTC.

V usage is TRBV15 and J usage is TRBJ1-3; no definite D call. CDR1 is LNHNV, CDR2 YYDKDF, per germline (reference sequence). V gave up 8 bases and J gave up 4 bases, with 9 bases separating them. The CDR3 length is 12 residues. CDR3 protein: CATGGSGNTIYF. CDR3 bases: TGTGCCACCGGTGGCTCCGGAAACACCATATATTTT.

The V gene is TRBV18, the J gene TRBJ2-1; 7 bases line up with TRBD1. This CDR3 is 17 amino acids long. V was pared by 4 bases and J by 0 bases, with 9 bases of the junction left unmatched. From germline, CDR1 is KGHSH and CDR2 LQKENI. The CDR3 bases are TGTGCCAGCTCACACGCGACAGGGCCAAGCTCCTACAATGAGCAGTTCTTC. This sequence encodes CASSHATGPSSYNEQFF.

The V call is TRBV7-2, the J call TRBJ1-3; no firm D call. Germline V CDR1 and CDR2: SGHTA, FQGNSA. Trimming took 4 bases from V and 4 from J, leaving 14 bases between them. The CDR3 has 15 amino acids. CDR3 amino acids: CASSSSGFGGNTIYF. In DNA form, the CDR3 reads TGTGCCAGCAGCTCGTCGGGTTTTGGCGGAAACACCATATATTTT. The full variable domain, with the rest looked up from reference TRBV7-2 and TRBJ1-3, is GAGVSQSPSNKVTEKGKDVELRCDPISGHTALYWYRQSLGQGLEFLIYFQGNSAPDKSGLPSDRFSAERTGGSVSTLTIQRTQQEDSAVYLCASSSSGFGGNTIYFGEGSWLTVV.

The rearrangement links TRBV29-1 to TRBJ2-2, with a possible D match to TRBD1 (5 bases). Germline CDR1 and CDR2: SQVTM and ANQGSEA. The CDR3 runs 18 residues. V was clipped by 0 bases and J by 4 bases, with 21 bases between them. For the CDR3, the DNA is TGCAGCGTTGAAGATCCATTAGGCAACAGGCGCGGCACCGGGGAGCTGTTTTTT. It is translated as CSVEDPLGNRRGTGELFF.

The CDR3, as DNA: TGTGCCAGCAGCTTAAATGGAGCTATGAACACTGAAGCTTTCTTT. Residues: CASSLNGAMNTEAFF. The chain is built from TRBV7-3 and TRBJ1-1; no reliable D call. Germline V gene sequence: CDR1 SGHTA, CDR2 FQGTGA. Trimming took 1 base from V and 0 from J, leaving 9 bases between them. The CDR3 spans 15 residues.

The J gene is TRBJ1-5, the V gene TRBV10-3; the match to TRBD1 covers 8 bases. Germline lookup yields CDR1 ENHRY and CDR2 SYGVKD. Unmatched junction bases numbered 8, after V lost 6 bases and J lost 1 base. This CDR3 is built from 16 residues. CDR3 amino acids: CAISQGQGSSNQPQHF. The CDR3 DNA reads TGTGCCATCAGCCAAGGACAGGGCTCAAGCAATCAGCCCCAGCATTTT.

This clone has more than one count but fewer than ten. Distinct nucleotide sequences in the sample also encode this CDR3. CDR3 residues: CASSLGEGPYNEQFF. For the CDR3, the DNA is TGTGCCAGCAGCTTAGGGGAGGGCCCCTACAATGAGCAGTTCTTC. The chain links TRBV7-3 to TRBJ2-1, with 7 bases aligning to TRBD2. Germline CDR1 is SGHTA and CDR2 is FQGTGA. This CDR3 is 15 amino acids long. Unmatched junction bases numbered 3, after V lost 2 bases and J lost 2 bases.

This chain links TRBV7-9 with TRBJ2-4, with 8 bases identical to TRBD2. Losses at the gene ends were 2 bases for V and 0 bases for J; bases not matched to a gene: 6. The V gene's germline CDR1 is SEHNR and CDR2 FQNEAQ (reference sequence). The CDR3 runs to 17 residues. CDR3 coding DNA: TGTGCCAGCAGCTTACGGGCAGCGGGAGAAGCCAAAAACATTCAGTACTTC. This encodes CASSLRAAGEAKNIQYF.

This clone was detected only once. This rearrangement joins TRBV15 to TRBJ2-4; D gene uncertain. This CDR3 region has 12 residues. V shed 1 base and J shed 9 bases, with 7 bases lying between them. Germline V gene sequence: CDR1 LNHNV, CDR2 YYDKDF (reference sequence). The CDR3 nucleotides read TGTGCCACCAGCAGAGTAGAAGGCATTCAGTACTTC. It specifies CATSRVEGIQYF.

The CDR3 sequence is CASSSRNTQYF. CDR3 DNA sequence: TGTGCCAGCAGTTCCCGAAATACGCAGTATTTT. The chain joins TRBV6-6 to TRBJ2-3; no clear D gene. CDR1 and CDR2 from the germline V gene are MNHNY and SVGAGI (reference sequence). Trimming took 4 bases from V and 7 from J, leaving 6 bases between them. This CDR3 is 11 amino acids long.

The rearrangement joins TRBV5-1 to TRBJ1-4; D not resolved. The germline V gene has CDR1 SGHRS and CDR2 YFSETQ. The CDR3 is 13 residues long. Trimming cost V 4 bases and J 3 bases, with 7 bases left between them. The CDR3 DNA sequence: TGCGCCAGCAGCCCCGATTCTAATGAAAAACTGTTTTTT. Its protein is CASSPDSNEKLFF.